What follows is one T cell receptor (beta chain) and its context. It has no known antigen specificity. Within one base of it there is no much larger clone, and no base qualities were kept. This specimen comes from a study of blood T cell repertoires in COVID-19 (dated by TCRdb to 2018 to 2020). Looking at the study overall: Collaborator samples came from the United States, Italy and Spain and covered acute and convalescent phases of COVID-19. The material from the prospective study consisted of cDNA or gDNA derived from T cells, B-cell-depleted T cells, or PBMCs. Deeply sampled blood TCRbeta repertoires from subjects exposed to, actively infected with, or recovered from COVID-19 were included in the dataset. The repertoires were released in a freely available public database intended as a resource for research on the immune response to SARS-CoV-2. Samples came from the ongoing ImmuneRACE study (first 160 participants) plus 1,254 subjects from 6 global collaborators. Nearly every sample came with metadata listing a de-identified subject ID, COVID-19 status, age in years and sex. HLA class I and class II types, where available, came from metadata supplied by the sample provider rather than from assay-based typing. Overall study results and their limits: The amount of clinical and demographic metadata varied by source and participant and was provided uncurated.

TCRbeta CDR3 regions were amplified from genomic DNA by means of the immunoSEQ Assay, a bias-controlled multiplex PCR. Turning to the authors' computational methods: Nucleated cell counts per sample were estimated from amplification of reference gene primers within the assay. Sequence reads were collapsed and filtered to measure the absolute abundance of every unique TCRbeta CDR3 rearrangement. For each sample, productive Simpson clonality was calculated by taking the square root of Simpson's diversity index across productive rearrangements. Held by TCRdb, this immuneACCESS table contains in-frame sequences only and omits some clones. Under half of the omission traces to an unresolved V gene where checked; the cause of the rest is unknown. V, J and clone size are taken as reported in that table, and D and trimming were inferred from the DNA itself. This sample holds about 210,000 clones; approximately 90% were observed only once. About 1.3% of the sample rests with the top ten.

Whole blood was collected in K2EDTA tubes by collaborating institutions according to the institutions' own protocols. For TCRbeta analysis, collaborators shipped samples as frozen whole blood, isolated PBMCs, or DNA extracted from either of those sample types. Material: peripheral blood. This clonotype was sampled from a man aged 30-40 years with acute or convalescent COVID-19.

The CDR3 protein sequence reads: CAIRDKPSTYEQYF. The DNA is as follows: TGTGCCATCAGGGACAAGCCAAGTACCTACGAGCAGTACTTC. Recombination connected TRBV10-3 to TRBJ2-7, with a weak D call of TRBD1 (5 bases match). The germline V gene supplies CDR1 ENHRY and CDR2 SYGVKD. The CDR3 starts with the cysteine, ends with the phenylalanine, and has 14 residues. Only the CDR3 portion is preserved as DNA: 42 bases, with reading frame beginning at the first base. Cut back by 6 bases and 2 bases, the V and J ends lie 14 bases apart.